This T cell receptor beta chain is from a study of blood T cell repertoires in COVID-19. As for the study in general: In each case, the material was cDNA or gDNA derived from T cells, B-cell-depleted T cells, or PBMCs.

Authors' analysis steps: For nucleated cells, counts were estimated from reference gene primer amplification. TCRdb's table, derived via immunoSEQ multiplex PCR, lists solely in-frame clones and lacks some. V and J calls plus clone size are reproduced from that table; the DNA served to infer D and trimming. Among about 200,000 clones listed, 82% were seen once. The germline CDR1 and CDR2 sequences are KGHSH and LQKENI. V was trimmed by 2 bases and J by 11 bases, leaving 8 bases between them. This CDR3 region has 11 residues. Sequenced sample: peripheral blood. The receptor was derived from a woman aged 60-70 years with COVID-19, enrolled during active disease. The genes are TRBV18 and TRBJ2-3, with D maybe TRBD2 (6 bases). The CDR3 nucleotides read TGTGCCAGCTCACCAGGGGGACTGCAGTATTTT. Protein sequence: CASSPGGLQYF. The full variable domain, its missing parts supplied by reference TRBV18 and TRBJ2-3, is NAGVMQNPRHLVRRRGQEARLRCSPMKGHSHVYWYRQLPEEGLKFMVYLQKENIIDESGMPKERFSAEFPKEGPSILRIQQVVRGDSAAYFCASSPGGLQYFGPGTRLTVL.